The 2 T cell receptor beta chains below were found in one sample sequenced in a study of T cells in Graves' hyperthyroidism and ophthalmopathy (dated by TCRdb to about 2019). Receptor amplification or capture employed multiplex PCR. For sequencing, an Illumina HiSeq 2000 was employed. The TCR beta CDR3 regions were amplified from the RNA transcripts. A first-round RT-PCR of the TCR CDR3 used the HTBI primer set with the Qiagen OneStep RT-PCR kit. The public reads were quality trimmed at Q25 with fastp and then assembled into clones with MiXCR by TCRdb, keeping productive beta chains. Rows are unified per CDR3 protein, each entry keeping the most common DNA and genes. This sample comprises about 350,000 distinct CDR3 sequences, 15% to 20% of them detected only once. The ten largest clones take up around 15% of the sample. Sequencing was performed on blood. The receptors were gathered from a woman between 35 and 50 years old with Graves' ophthalmopathy.

This clonotype was recorded many times. This chain joins TRBV12-3 or TRBV12-4 and TRBJ1-5; no definite D call. Trimming cost V 1 base and J 7 bases, with 8 bases left between them. The CDR3 has 13 residues. The CDR3 loop reads CASSLDLYQPQHF. The CDR3 DNA sequence: TGTGCCAGCAGTTTAGATCTTTACCAGCCCCAGCATTTT.

This clonotype has at least ten counts. V is TRBV6-2 or TRBV6-3 and J is TRBJ1-1; 7 bases map to TRBD1. The CDR3 covers 13 residues. Unmatched junction bases numbered 3, after V lost 5 bases and J lost 3 bases. The germline gives CDR1 MNHEY, CDR2 SVGEGT. The CDR3 coding sequence is TGTGCCAGCAGTGGACAGGAGCACACTGAAGCTTTCTTT. It is translated as CASSGQEHTEAFF.